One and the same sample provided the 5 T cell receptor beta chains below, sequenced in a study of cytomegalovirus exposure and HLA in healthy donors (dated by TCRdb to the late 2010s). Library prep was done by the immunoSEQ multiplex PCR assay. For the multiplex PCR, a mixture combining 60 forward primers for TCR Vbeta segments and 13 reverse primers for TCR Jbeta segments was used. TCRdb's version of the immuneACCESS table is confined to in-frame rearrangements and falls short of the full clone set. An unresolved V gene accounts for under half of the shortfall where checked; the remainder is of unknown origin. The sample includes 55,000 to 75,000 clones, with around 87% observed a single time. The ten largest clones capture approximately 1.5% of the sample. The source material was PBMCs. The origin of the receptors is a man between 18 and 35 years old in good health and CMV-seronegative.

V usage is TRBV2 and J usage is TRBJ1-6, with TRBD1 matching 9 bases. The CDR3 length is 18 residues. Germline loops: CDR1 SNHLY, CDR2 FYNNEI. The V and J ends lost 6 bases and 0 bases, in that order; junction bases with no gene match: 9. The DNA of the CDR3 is TGTGCCAGCAGATGGGACAGGGACCTTAGCTCCTATAATTCACCCCTCCACTTT. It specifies CASRWDRDLSSYNSPLHF. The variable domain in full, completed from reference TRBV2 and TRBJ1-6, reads EPEVTQTPSHQVTQMGQEVILRCVPISNHLYFYWYRQILGQKVEFLVSFYNNEISEKSEIFDDQFSVERPDGSNFTLKIRSTKLEDSAMYFCASRWDRDLSSYNSPLHFGNGTRLTVT.

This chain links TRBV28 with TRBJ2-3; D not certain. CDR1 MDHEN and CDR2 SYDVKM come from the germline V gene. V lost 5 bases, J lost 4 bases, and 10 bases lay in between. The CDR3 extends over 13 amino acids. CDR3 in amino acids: CASSPRGADTQYF. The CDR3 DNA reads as TGTGCCAGCAGTCCCCGAGGCGCAGATACGCAGTATTTT.

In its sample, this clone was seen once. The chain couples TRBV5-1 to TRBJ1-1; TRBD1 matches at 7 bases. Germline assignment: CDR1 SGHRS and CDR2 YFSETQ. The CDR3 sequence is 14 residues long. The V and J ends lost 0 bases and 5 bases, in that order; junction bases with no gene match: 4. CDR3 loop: CASSLARGVTEAFF. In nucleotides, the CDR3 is TGCGCCAGCAGCTTGGCCAGGGGGGTTACTGAAGCTTTCTTT.

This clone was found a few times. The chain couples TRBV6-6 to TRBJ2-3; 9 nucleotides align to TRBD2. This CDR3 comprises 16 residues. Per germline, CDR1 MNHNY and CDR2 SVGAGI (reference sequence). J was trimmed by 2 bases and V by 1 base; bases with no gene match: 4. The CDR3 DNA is TGTGCCAGCAGTTACTTCGGGACTAGCTTCACAGATACGCAGTATTTT. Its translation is CASSYFGTSFTDTQYF.

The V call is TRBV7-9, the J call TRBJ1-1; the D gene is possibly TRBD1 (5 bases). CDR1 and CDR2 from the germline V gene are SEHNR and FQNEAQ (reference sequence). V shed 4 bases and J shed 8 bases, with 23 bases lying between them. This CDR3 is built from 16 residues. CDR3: CASSSGSRAGLSEAFF. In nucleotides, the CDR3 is TGTGCCAGCAGCTCCGGGAGCAGGGCTGGGCTATCCGAAGCTTTCTTT.